The present T cell receptor (beta chain) was sequenced within a study of radiotherapy plus CTLA-4 blockade in lung cancer. For the study at large: Objective responses were observed in approximately 20% of patients, and disease control was achieved by just over 30%.

Chemo-refractory metastatic non-small-cell lung cancer patients were treated with focal radiation plus CTLA-4 blockade with ipilimumab. Generated by immunoSEQ multiplex PCR, the TCRdb table keeps only in-frame clones and is missing some. This table holds roughly 70,000 clones, more than 75% found once. The length of the CDR3 is 15 residues. Germline V gives CDR1 MNHNS, CDR2 SASEGT. Deletions cut 1 base from V and 1 base from J, with 11 bases between. The source is a human donor with non-small cell lung cancer that progressed on radiotherapy plus ipilimumab. The chain carries TRBV6-1 and TRBJ2-7; no reliable D call. The starting material was peripheral blood, obtained from a patient treated with radiotherapy plus ipilimumab. The CDR3 DNA reads TGTGCCAGCAGTGAAGACATGGGTGCATCCTACGAGCAGTACTTC. This encodes CASSEDMGASYEQYF.